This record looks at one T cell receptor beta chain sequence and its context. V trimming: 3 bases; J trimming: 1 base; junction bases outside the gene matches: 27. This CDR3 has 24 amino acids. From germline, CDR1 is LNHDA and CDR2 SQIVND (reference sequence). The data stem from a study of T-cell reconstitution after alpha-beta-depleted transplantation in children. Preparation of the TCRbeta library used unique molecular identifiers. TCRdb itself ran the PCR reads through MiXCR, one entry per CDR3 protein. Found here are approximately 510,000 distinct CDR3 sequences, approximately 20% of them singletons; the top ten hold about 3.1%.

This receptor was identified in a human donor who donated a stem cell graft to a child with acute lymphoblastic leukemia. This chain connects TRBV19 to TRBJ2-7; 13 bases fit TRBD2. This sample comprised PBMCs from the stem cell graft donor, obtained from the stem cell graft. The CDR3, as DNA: TGTGCCAGTAGTATTCTTTGGCCCAAAGGACAACCGGGACTAGCGGGATTTAGGTCCTACGAGCAGTACTTC. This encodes CASSILWPKGQPGLAGFRSYEQYF.